These 17 T cell receptor beta chains share one sample of origin, sequenced in a study of T cells in Graves' hyperthyroidism and ophthalmopathy. RNA transcripts served as the template for amplifying TCR beta CDR3 regions. The TCR CDR3 first-round RT-PCR relied on the HTBI primer set. TCRdb re-called the multiplex PCR reads through MiXCR, storing one row per CDR3 protein. The sample contains about 270,000 distinct CDR3 sequences, around 22% of which appear only once. Specimen: blood. The receptors here all came from a man aged 25 to 45 with Graves' ophthalmopathy.

The V call is TRBV14, the J call TRBJ1-6, with a tentative D call TRBD1 (6 bases). The V and J ends lost 2 bases and 8 bases respectively, with 13 bases between them. There are 15 residues in the CDR3. Germline V gene sequence: CDR1 SGHDN, CDR2 FVKESK. This chain's CDR3 is CASSQLQGRDSPLHF. The CDR3, as DNA: TGTGCCAGCAGCCAACTGCAGGGGAGAGATTCACCCCTCCACTTT.

The genes are TRBV6-1 and TRBJ1-1; 8 bases align to TRBD1. This CDR3 contains 16 residues. V lost 2 bases, J lost 4 bases, and 9 bases stayed unmatched. Looked up from germline, CDR1 is MNHNS and CDR2 is SASEGT. The CDR3 spells CASSEWGTGGSTEAFF. Written as DNA, the CDR3 is TGTGCCAGCAGTGAATGGGGTACAGGGGGGAGCACTGAAGCTTTCTTT.

This clonotype was recorded a few times. The rearrangement links TRBV5-1 to TRBJ2-3; 16 nucleotides match TRBD2. Germline CDR1 and CDR2: SGHRS and YFSETQ. The CDR3 is 17 residues long. The V gene end was trimmed by 3 bases and the J gene end by 6 bases; junction bases not matched to a gene: 7. The CDR3 spells CASSSGLAGGRRDTQYF. The CDR3 DNA reads TGCGCCAGCAGCTCGGGACTAGCGGGAGGGCGAAGGGATACGCAGTATTTT.

This clonotype was observed at least ten times. The rearrangement uses TRBV7-2 and TRBJ2-7; the D gene is possibly TRBD2 (6 bases). Trimming removed 1 base from V and 3 bases from J, with 10 bases in between. CDR1 is SGHTA, CDR2 FQGNSA, per germline. This CDR3 is built from 14 residues. The CDR3 bases are TGTGCCAGCAGCTTAGACCGGGAGCTCTACGAGCAGTACTTC. Translated: CASSLDRELYEQYF.

This clonotype was detected only a few times. A read error may produce the germline difference seen at one junction end. The rearrangement uses TRBV5-1 and TRBJ2-1, with D perhaps given as TRBD1 or TRBD2 (5 bases each). The germline CDR1 and CDR2 sequences are SGHRS and YFSETQ. CDR3 length equals 16 residues. The CDR3 loop reads CASSLATPGPGDEQSF. CDR3 sequence (DNA): TGCGCCAGCAGCTTGGCCACGCCGGGGCCCGGCGATGAGCAGTCCTTC. Filled out from reference TRBV5-1 and TRBJ2-1, the complete variable domain reads KAGVTQTPRYLIKTRGQQVTLSCSPISGHRSVSWYQQTPGQGLQFLFEYFSETQRNKGNFPGRFSGRQFSNSRSEMNVSTLELGDSALYLCASSLATPGPGDEQSFGPGTRLTVL.

The sample holds many counts of this clonotype. The genes are TRBV3-1 and TRBJ2-1; TRBD2 aligns across 9 bases. The CDR3 is 16 amino acids. Germline CDR1 reads LGHDT; CDR2 reads YNNKEL (reference sequence). Trimming took 2 bases from V and 5 from J; bases not matched to a gene: 7. This CDR3 reads CASSQNLAGMNNEQFF. The CDR3 bases are TGTGCCAGCAGCCAAAATCTAGCGGGAATGAACAATGAGCAGTTCTTC.

The gene calls are TRBV19 and TRBJ2-1, with 15 bases matching TRBD2. This CDR3 has 17 residues. In germline, CDR1 is LNHDA, CDR2 SQIVND (reference sequence). V trimming: 5 bases; J trimming: 7 bases; junction bases outside the gene matches: 9. The CDR3 DNA sequence: TGTGCCAGTAGTCCACTCTACGGGACTAGCGGGGGGAATGAGCAGTTCTTC. Translated: CASSPLYGTSGGNEQFF.

This clonotype was observed a handful of times. The V and J genes are TRBV13 and TRBJ2-7; 9 nucleotides match TRBD2. In germline, CDR1 is PRHDT, CDR2 FYEKMQ (reference sequence). CDR3 length: 15 amino acids. V was pared by 5 bases and J by 3 bases, with 8 bases of the junction left unmatched. In nucleotides, the CDR3 is TGTGCCAGCAGCCCCCCGGGACTAGCCCTCTACGAGCAGTACTTC. The encoded protein is CASSPPGLALYEQYF.

The chain carries TRBV2 and TRBJ2-5; D may be TRBD1 (5 bases). This CDR3 is 14 amino acids long. Germline V gene lookup returns CDR1 SNHLY and CDR2 FYNNEI. Trimming cost V 7 bases and J 2 bases, with 14 bases left between them. The CDR3, as DNA: TGTGCCAGCAAGTTCCAGGGTAGGCAAGAGACCCAGTACTTC. It specifies CASKFQGRQETQYF. Combining the CDR3 with reference TRBV2 and TRBJ2-5 gives the whole variable domain EPEVTQTPSHQVTQMGQEVILRCVPISNHLYFYWYRQILGQKVEFLVSFYNNEISEKSEIFDDQFSVERPDGSNFTLKIRSTKLEDSAMYFCASKFQGRQETQYFGPGTRLLVL.

The rearrangement links TRBV7-2 to TRBJ2-5; D uncertain. The CDR3 is 11 residues long. Germline CDR1 SGHTA, CDR2 FQGNSA. Deletions cut 4 bases from V and 5 bases from J, with 5 bases between. The CDR3 spells CASSSDETQYF. CDR3 sequence (DNA): TGTGCCAGCAGCTCGGACGAGACCCAGTACTTC.

This clonotype was observed many times. This chain joins TRBV11-3 and TRBJ2-1; 12 positions agree with TRBD1. V gave up 5 bases and J gave up 5 bases; unmatched junction bases: 4. CDR1 SGHNT and CDR2 YENEEA come from the germline V gene. The CDR3 contains 15 residues. In DNA, the CDR3 is TGTGCCAGCAGCCCGGGACAGGGGGCCAACAATGAGCAGTTCTTC. This encodes CASSPGQGANNEQFF.

This clonotype appeared a few times. The rearrangement links TRBV5-6 to TRBJ2-3; TRBD1 matches at 8 bases. This CDR3 contains 14 residues. Germline V lookup: CDR1 SGHDT, CDR2 YYEEEE. With V trimmed by 4 bases and J by 2 bases, 3 bases remained unmatched. CDR3: CASSRDRFTDTQYF. The CDR3 coding sequence is TGTGCCAGCAGCCGGGACAGGTTCACAGATACGCAGTATTTT.

Details on this clonotype: Mismatch with germline at one junction end may stem from a read error. The gene calls are TRBV20-1 and TRBJ2-3; 7 bases are a match to TRBD2. The CDR3 has 17 residues. CDR1 DFQATT and CDR2 SNEGSKA come from the germline V gene (reference sequence). CDR3 coding DNA: TGCAGTGCGAGAGGGGCGGGAGTAGGCTCTAGCACAGATACGCAGTATTTT. Its protein is CSARGAGVGSSTDTQYF.

Only a few counts were recorded for this clonotype. The V call is TRBV18, the J call TRBJ2-3; TRBD1 or TRBD2 may be the D gene (5 bases each). Germline V CDR1 and CDR2: KGHSH, LQKENI. The germline V and J ends were trimmed by 6 bases and 4 bases, with 11 bases remaining between them. The CDR3 spans 13 residues. The CDR3 region has the DNA TGTGCCAGCTCCCGAATGGGGGCAGATACGCAGTATTTT. Protein: CASSRMGADTQYF.

This clonotype was counted between two and nine times. V and J are TRBV29-1 and TRBJ1-1; D is unclear. This CDR3 comprises 13 residues. The germline V and J ends were trimmed by 3 bases and 2 bases, with 10 bases remaining between them. CDR1 is SQVTM, CDR2 ANQGSEA, per germline. The CDR3: CSVDPSRNTEAFF. The CDR3 DNA reads TGCAGCGTTGATCCCAGTCGAAACACTGAAGCTTTCTTT.

The gene calls are TRBV20-1 and TRBJ2-3; D perhaps matches TRBD2 (5 bases). Germline CDR1 reads DFQATT; CDR2 reads SNEGSKA (reference sequence). This CDR3 comprises 13 residues. Trimming took 3 bases from V and 4 from J, leaving 11 bases between them. The CDR3 sequence: CSASPSMADTQYF. The DNA for the CDR3 is TGCAGTGCTAGTCCTAGCATGGCAGATACGCAGTATTTT.

As concerns this clonotype: A clone one base away is much larger, so this may be a read error. This rearrangement joins TRBV3-1 to TRBJ2-3; 8 positions match TRBD2. The length of the CDR3 is 17 residues. V gave up 1 base and J gave up 2 bases; unmatched junction bases: 8. In germline, CDR1 is LGHDT, CDR2 YNNKEL (reference sequence). The CDR3: CASSQVIREGYTDTQYF. The CDR3 DNA sequence: TGTGCCAGCAGCCAAGTTATACGGGAGGGGTACACAGATACGCAGTATTTT.